The 9 T cell receptor beta chains presented below share a single source sample, sequenced in a study of blood T cell repertoires in COVID-19. TCRdb's table, derived via immunoSEQ multiplex PCR, lists solely in-frame clones and lacks some. The sample shows fewer than 350,000 clones, about 93% of them seen only once. Sequences were obtained from peripheral blood. The receptors originated from a woman aged 25 to 39 with COVID-19, enrolled during active disease.

The V and J genes are TRBV4-1 and TRBJ2-7; 9 bases are a match to TRBD2. The germline V gene has CDR1 MGHRA and CDR2 YSYEKL. V lost 1 base to trimming and J lost 1 base; unmatched junction nucleotides: 2. The CDR3 consists of 15 residues. The chain's CDR3 is CASSQVGLASYEQYF. CDR3 DNA: TGCGCCAGCAGCCAAGTGGGACTAGCATCCTACGAGCAGTACTTC.

V is TRBV6-5 and J is TRBJ1-5, with TRBD1 matching 8 bases. This CDR3 contains 14 residues. The germline CDR1 and CDR2 sequences are MNHEY and SVGAGI. V gave up 11 bases and J gave up 1 base; unmatched junction bases: 7. DNA of the CDR3: TGTGCCGGGGGCCGACAGGGGAGCAATCAGCCCCAGCATTTT. Its translation: CAGGRQGSNQPQHF.

The CDR3 nucleotides read TGTGCCAGCAGTGCATGGGACAGGGGGGACCAGCCCCAGCATTTT. Protein sequence: CASSAWDRGDQPQHF. The J gene is TRBJ1-5, the V gene TRBV2; 11 positions match TRBD1. V gave up 4 bases and J gave up 7 bases; unmatched junction bases: 6. CDR3 size: 15 residues. Germline V gene lookup returns CDR1 SNHLY and CDR2 FYNNEI. The full variable domain, completed using reference TRBV2 and TRBJ1-5, is EPEVTQTPSHQVTQMGQEVILRCVPISNHLYFYWYRQILGQKVEFLVSFYNNEISEKSEIFDDQFSVERPDGSNFTLKIRSTKLEDSAMYFCASSAWDRGDQPQHFGDGTRLSIL.

The rearrangement links TRBV19 to TRBJ1-2; no clear D. Trimming stripped 2 bases from V and 0 bases from J, with 16 bases between. This CDR3 is 17 amino acids long. CDR1 and CDR2 (germline): LNHDA, SQIVND (reference sequence). CDR3 DNA sequence: TGTGCCAGTAGTATAATACCGGGATCCGTTTCTAACTATGGCTACACCTTC. This sequence encodes CASSIIPGSVSNYGYTF.

J is TRBJ1-1 and V is TRBV19; a weak D match, TRBD1 (5 bases). V was cut by 4 bases and J by 3 bases, with 9 bases left in between. The CDR3 spans 13 residues. Germline assignment: CDR1 LNHDA and CDR2 SQIVND (reference sequence). For the CDR3, the DNA is TGTGCCAGTAGTAAAAGCAGGGACACTGAAGCTTTCTTT. Its translation is CASSKSRDTEAFF.

J is TRBJ1-5 and V is TRBV9; 8 bases line up with TRBD1. V was clipped by 0 bases and J by 0 bases; unmatched bases: 11. This CDR3 comprises 19 residues. Germline V CDR1 and CDR2: SGDLS, YYNGEE. The CDR3 DNA sequence: TGTGCCAGCAGCGTAGAGGTGACAGGGGCACCCTATAGCAATCAGCCCCAGCATTTT. This encodes CASSVEVTGAPYSNQPQHF.

This chain links TRBV28 with TRBJ1-2; D not resolved. CDR1 MDHEN and CDR2 SYDVKM come from the germline V gene. This CDR3 comprises 13 residues. Trimming left V 4 bases short and J 2 bases short, with 8 bases between. CDR3 bases: TGTGCCAGCAGTTATTCGGGGAACTATGGCTACACCTTC. It specifies CASSYSGNYGYTF.

The chain joins TRBV5-6 to TRBJ1-6; 7 nucleotides line up with TRBD1. Germline V lookup: CDR1 SGHDT, CDR2 YYEEEE. The CDR3 is 16 amino acids. V gave up 4 bases and J gave up 0 bases; unmatched junction bases: 4. Written as DNA, the CDR3 is TGTGCCAGCAGCGGGACAGTAGCCTCCTATAATTCACCCCTCCACTTT. This translates into CASSGTVASYNSPLHF.

DNA for the CDR3: TGTGCCAGCAGCGTAGGCGGGGGTGGAGGCTACGAGCAGTACTTC. It encodes CASSVGGGGGYEQYF. The rearrangement uses TRBV9 and TRBJ2-7; 7 nucleotides match TRBD2. CDR1 SGDLS and CDR2 YYNGEE come from the germline V gene. V dropped 0 bases and J dropped 3; count of bases not matched to a gene: 6. There are 15 residues in the CDR3.